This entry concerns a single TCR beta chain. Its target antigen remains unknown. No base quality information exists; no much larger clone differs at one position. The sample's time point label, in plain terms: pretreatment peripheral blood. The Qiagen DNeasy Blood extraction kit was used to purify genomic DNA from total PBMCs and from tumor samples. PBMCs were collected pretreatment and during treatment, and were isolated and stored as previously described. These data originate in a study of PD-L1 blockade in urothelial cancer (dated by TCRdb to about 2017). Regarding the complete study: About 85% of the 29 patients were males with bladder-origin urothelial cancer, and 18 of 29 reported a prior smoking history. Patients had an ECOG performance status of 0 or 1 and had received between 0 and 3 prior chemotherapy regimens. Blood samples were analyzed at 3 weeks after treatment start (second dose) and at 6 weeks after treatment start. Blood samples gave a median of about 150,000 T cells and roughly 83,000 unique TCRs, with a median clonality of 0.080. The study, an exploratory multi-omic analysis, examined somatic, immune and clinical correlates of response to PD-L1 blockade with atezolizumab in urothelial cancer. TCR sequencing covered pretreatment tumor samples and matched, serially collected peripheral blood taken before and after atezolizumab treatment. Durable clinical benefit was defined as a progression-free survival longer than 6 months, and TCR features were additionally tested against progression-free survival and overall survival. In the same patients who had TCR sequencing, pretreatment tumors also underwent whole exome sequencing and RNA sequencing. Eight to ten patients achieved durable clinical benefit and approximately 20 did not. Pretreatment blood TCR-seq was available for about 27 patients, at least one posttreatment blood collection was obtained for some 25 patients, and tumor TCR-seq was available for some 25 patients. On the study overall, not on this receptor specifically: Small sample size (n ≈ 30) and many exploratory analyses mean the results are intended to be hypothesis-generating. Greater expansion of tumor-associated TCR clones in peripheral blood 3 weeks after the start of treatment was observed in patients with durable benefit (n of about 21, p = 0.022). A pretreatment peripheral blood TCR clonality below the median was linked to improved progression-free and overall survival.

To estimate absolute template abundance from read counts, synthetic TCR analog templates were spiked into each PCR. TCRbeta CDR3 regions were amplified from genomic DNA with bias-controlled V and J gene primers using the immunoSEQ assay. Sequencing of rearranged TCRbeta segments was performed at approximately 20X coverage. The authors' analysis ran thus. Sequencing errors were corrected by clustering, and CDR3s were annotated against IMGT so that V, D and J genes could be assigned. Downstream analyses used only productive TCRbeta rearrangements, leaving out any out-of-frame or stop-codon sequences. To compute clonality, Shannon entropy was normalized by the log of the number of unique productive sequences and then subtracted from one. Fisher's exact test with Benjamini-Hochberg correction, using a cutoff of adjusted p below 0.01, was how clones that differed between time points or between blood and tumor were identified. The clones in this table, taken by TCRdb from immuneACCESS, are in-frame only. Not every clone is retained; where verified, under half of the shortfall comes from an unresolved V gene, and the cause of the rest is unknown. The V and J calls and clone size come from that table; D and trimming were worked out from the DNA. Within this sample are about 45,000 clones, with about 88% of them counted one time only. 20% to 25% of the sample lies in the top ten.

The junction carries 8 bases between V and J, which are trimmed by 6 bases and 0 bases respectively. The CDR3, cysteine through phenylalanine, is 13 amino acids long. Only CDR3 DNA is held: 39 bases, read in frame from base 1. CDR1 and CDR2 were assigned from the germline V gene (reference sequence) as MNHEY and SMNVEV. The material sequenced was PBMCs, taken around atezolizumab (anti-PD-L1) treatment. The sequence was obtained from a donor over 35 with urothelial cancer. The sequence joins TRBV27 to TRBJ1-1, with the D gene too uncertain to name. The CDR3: CASRREMNTEAFF. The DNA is TGTGCCAGCAGGCGGGAGATGAACACTGAAGCTTTCTTT.